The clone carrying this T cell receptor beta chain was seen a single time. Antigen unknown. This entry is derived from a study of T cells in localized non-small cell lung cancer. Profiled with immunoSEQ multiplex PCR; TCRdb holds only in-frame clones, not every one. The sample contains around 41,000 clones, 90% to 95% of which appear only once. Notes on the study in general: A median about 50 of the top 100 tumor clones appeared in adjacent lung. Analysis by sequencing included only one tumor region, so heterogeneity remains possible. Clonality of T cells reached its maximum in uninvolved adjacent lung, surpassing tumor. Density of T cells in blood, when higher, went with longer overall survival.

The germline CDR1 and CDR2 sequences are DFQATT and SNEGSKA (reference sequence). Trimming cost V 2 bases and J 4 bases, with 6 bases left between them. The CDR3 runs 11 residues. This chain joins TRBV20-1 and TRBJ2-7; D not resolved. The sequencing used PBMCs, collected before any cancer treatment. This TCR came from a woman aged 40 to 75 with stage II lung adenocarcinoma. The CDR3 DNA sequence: TGCAGTGCTAGATATAGATACGAGCAGTACTTC. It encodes CSARYRYEQYF.